These T cell receptor beta chains were read from a single sample in a study of T cell changes during pregnancy in multiple sclerosis. Data came from immunoSEQ multiplex PCR; TCRdb stores just in-frame clones and leaves some out. The sample includes about 84,000 clones, less than 95% seen only once; the top ten take more than 2%. The specimen comprised peripheral blood, sampled in the third trimester of pregnancy. The receptors were gathered from a female donor with multiple sclerosis, enrolled in a pregnancy study. The CDR3 runs from the conserved cysteine through the conserved F or W. A D gene is named only where the DNA matches it firmly. Some rows have no size entry. The others give once, few or many, or a class for an expanded clone.

size	J	V	D	DNA	CDR3
.	TRBJ1-2	TRBV10-3	.	TGTGCCATCAGTGGGGGGGGCAGCTATGGCTACACCTTC	CAISGGGSYGYTF
.	TRBJ2-5	TRBV6-1	TRBD2	TGTGCCAGCAGTGAAGTGGGACTAGCGGGGGGCGATCAAGAGACCCAGTACTTC	CASSEVGLAGGDQETQYF
.	TRBJ2-3	TRBV5-6	TRBD1	TGTGCCAGCAGCTTACCGGGACAGGCAACAGATACGCAGTATTTT	CASSLPGQATDTQYF
.	TRBJ2-7	TRBV30	TRBD1	TGTGCCTGGAGCCGCCGACAGGGGGATTACGAGCAGTACTTC	CAWSRRQGDYEQYF
.	TRBJ2-3	TRBV7-7	.	TGTGCTAGCAGCCCTGGACTGATGGGTGATACGCAGTATTTT	CASSPGLMGDTQYF
once	TRBJ2-2	TRBV2	TRBD2	TGTGCCAGCAGTCAAAGGACTAGCGGAGGGTCCGGGGAGCTGTTTTTT	CASSQRTSGGSGELFF
.	TRBJ1-1	TRBV7-2	.	TGTGCCAGCAGCTTCAGCAGGGGTACTGAAGCTTTCTTT	CASSFSRGTEAFF
.	TRBJ1-5	TRBV7-2	TRBD1	TGTGCCAGCAGCTTAGTTACGTGGAACAGGGGAACGGATCAGCCCCAGCATTTT	CASSLVTWNRGTDQPQHF
.	TRBJ1-1	TRBV6-6	.	TGTGCCAGCAGTTACTCGTCGGGGGAATCTGAAGCTTTCTTT	CASSYSSGESEAFF
.	TRBJ1-5	TRBV7-9	TRBD1	TGTGCCAGCAGCTTTTCCCAGACAGGGAGGAATCAGCCCCAGCATTTT	CASSFSQTGRNQPQHF
.	TRBJ2-7	TRBV2	TRBD1	TGTGCCAGCATTAGTTCTCCGGGACAGGGCGGCTACGAGCAGTACTTC	CASISSPGQGGYEQYF
.	TRBJ1-1	TRBV9	.	TGTGCCAGCAGCGTAGACCCTCCGGGAGGGGTGAACACTGAAGCTTTCTTT	CASSVDPPGGVNTEAFF
.	TRBJ1-6	TRBV6-1	.	TGTGCCAGCATTCGACAGCTTGGCGGAAATTCACCCCTCCACTTT	CASIRQLGGNSPLHF
once	TRBJ1-1	TRBV7-2	TRBD1	TGTGCCAGCAGCTTAGGGCCCGACAGGGGGCGGACTGAAGCTTTCTTT	CASSLGPDRGRTEAFF
.	TRBJ2-7	TRBV7-3	.	TGTGCCAGCAGCCCCGGGCAGGGAACCTACGAGCAGTACTTC	CASSPGQGTYEQYF
.	TRBJ2-5	TRBV18	TRBD2	TGTGCCAGCTCACCACGGGACGGGGGAGGGGAGACCCAGTACTTC	CASSPRDGGGETQYF
.	TRBJ1-1	TRBV19	TRBD1	TGTGCCAGTAGCACGGACAGGTGGAACACTGAAGCTTTCTTT	CASSTDRWNTEAFF
.	TRBJ2-2	TRBV28	TRBD1	TGTGCCAGCAGTTTAGAGGACCGGGACAGTCGTGTGAAGGCCGGGGAGCTGTTTTTT	CASSLEDRDSRVKAGELFF
.	TRBJ1-4	TRBV10-3	TRBD1	TGTGCCATCAGTGAATCCCAAGCCGGGGACAGCCTTTTT	CAISESQAGDSLF
.	TRBJ2-7	TRBV7-2	TRBD1	TGTGCCAGCAGCCGGATGGGACAGGTAAACGAGCAGTACTTC	CASSRMGQVNEQYF
.	TRBJ1-3	TRBV5-5	.	TGTGCCAGCAGCCCCGGGGGATACTCTGGAAACACCATATATTTT	CASSPGGYSGNTIYF
once	TRBJ2-3	TRBV6-4	TRBD2	TGTGCCAGCAGTCAACTAGCGGGGGGGGCAGATACGCAGTATTTT	CASSQLAGGADTQYF
.	TRBJ2-3	TRBV11-3	.	TGTGCCAGCAGTCTCGGGGTTAACACAGATACGCAGTATTTT	CASSLGVNTDTQYF
.	TRBJ2-7	TRBV5-4	TRBD1	TGTGCCAGCAGCTTGGACAGGGGGGACTACGAGCAGTACTTC	CASSLDRGDYEQYF
.	TRBJ2-5	TRBV13	TRBD2	TGTGCCAGCAGCTCTAGCGGGGGGGGAGAGACCCAGTACTTC	CASSSSGGGETQYF
.	TRBJ2-1	TRBV2	.	TGTGCCAGCATCCCCAACAGCTACAATGAGCAGTTCTTC	CASIPNSYNEQFF
.	TRBJ1-6	TRBV6-4	TRBD1	TGTGCCAGCAGTGACGGGACAGGGGGCTCACCCCTCCACTTT	CASSDGTGGSPLHF
.	TRBJ1-5	TRBV30	.	TGTGCCTGGAGTCCAGGGCTGAGTCAGCCCCAGCATTTT	CAWSPGLSQPQHF
.	TRBJ1-2	TRBV9	TRBD1	TGTGCCAGCAGCCCTCGACAGGGGACCAGAGATGGCTACACCTTC	CASSPRQGTRDGYTF
.	TRBJ1-5	TRBV9	.	TGTGCCAGCAGCGGCTCCTCCAGGGGAAATCAGCCCCAGCATTTT	CASSGSSRGNQPQHF
few	TRBJ2-2	TRBV29-1	.	TGCAGCGTTGTTGCAGGGGCGAACACCGGGGAGCTGTTTTTT	CSVVAGANTGELFF
.	TRBJ1-6	TRBV5-6	.	TGTGCCAGCAGCTCCTTAAATTCACCCCTCCACTTT	CASSSLNSPLHF
.	TRBJ2-7	TRBV13	.	TGTGCCAGCAGCTTAGGAGCGAGGCGGTACGAGCAGTACTTC	CASSLGARRYEQYF
.	TRBJ2-6	TRBV6-4	.	TGTGCCAGCACAGAGGTCGGGGGAACGTCAACTGGGGCCAACGTCCTGACTTTC	CASTEVGGTSTGANVLTF
.	TRBJ1-4	TRBV10-3	.	TGTGCCATCAGTGAGTCGGCAGGCTTGAAACTGTTTTTT	CAISESAGLKLFF
.	TRBJ2-3	TRBV9	TRBD2	TGTGCCAGCAGCGTTGGGCTAGCGGGGGGCACAGATACGCAGTATTTT	CASSVGLAGGTDTQYF
.	TRBJ2-5	TRBV4-2	.	TGTGCCAGCAGCCAAGGCGGTCAGGGGTCGGTGGAGACCCAGTACTTC	CASSQGGQGSVETQYF
.	TRBJ2-5	TRBV19	TRBD1	TGTGCCAGTAGTTCCCGGACAGGGGGCGTGGAGACCCAGTACTTC	CASSSRTGGVETQYF
.	TRBJ2-1	TRBV5-1	TRBD1	TGCGCCAGCAGCTCCGGACAGGGACGGGTCAATGAGCAGTTCTTC	CASSSGQGRVNEQFF
.	TRBJ2-5	TRBV9	TRBD2	TGTGCCAGCAGCGCCCGACTAGCTGGAGAGACCCAGTACTTC	CASSARLAGETQYF
.	TRBJ1-1	TRBV7-3	.	TGTGCCAGCAGCCCCTCCGAGGTAACTGAAGCTTTCTTT	CASSPSEVTEAFF
.	TRBJ2-7	TRBV14	.	TGTGCCAGCAGCCAACAAGGGGGGGTAGGTTCCTACGAGCAGTACTTC	CASSQQGGVGSYEQYF
.	TRBJ2-1	TRBV5-1	TRBD1	TGCGCCAGCAGCTTTAGGACAGGGGGCCCCGATGAGCAGTTCTTC	CASSFRTGGPDEQFF
.	TRBJ2-7	TRBV19	TRBD1	TGTGCCAGTAGTATTTTTGGGACAGGGATCTACGAGCAGTACTTC	CASSIFGTGIYEQYF
.	TRBJ2-3	TRBV11-2	TRBD1	TGTGCCACCGGGGGGGGACAGGGGGTCACAGATACGCAGTATTTT	CATGGGQGVTDTQYF
.	TRBJ2-7	TRBV9	.	TGTGCCAGCAGCGTGTCTGCAGACTCCTACGAGCAGTACTTC	CASSVSADSYEQYF
.	TRBJ1-1	TRBV28	.	TGTGCCAGCCGACCCTACTACCGCCGGGAAGGTACGAACACTGAAGCTTTCTTT	CASRPYYRREGTNTEAFF